These 32 T cell receptor beta chains were sequenced from one sample in a study of CD8 T cells in ankylosing spondylitis. TCRdb processed the 5' RACE reads anew with MiXCR; each CDR3 protein has one entry. The sample carries about 280,000 distinct CDR3 sequences, over 15% recorded once. The sequenced material came from blood, either unsorted or a sorted T cell fraction (not recorded which). The receptors derive from a male donor with ankylosing spondylitis or in good health (not recorded which).

The V and J genes are TRBV5-4 and TRBJ1-2; D uncertain. Deletions cut 3 bases from V and 6 bases from J, with 12 bases between. The CDR3 is 13 amino acids. Germline assignment: CDR1 SGHNT and CDR2 YYREEE (reference sequence). The CDR3 region has the DNA TGTGCCAGCAGCTGGGGTGATGGGGATGGCTACACCTTC. Translating it yields CASSWGDGDGYTF.

V gene TRBV21-1 combines with J gene TRBJ1-2; the table's D call, TRBD1, has no DNA check behind it. TRBV21-1 is a pseudogene locus. The CDR3 is 14 residues long. This chain's CDR3 is CASSKPGDYYGYTF. The CDR3 DNA sequence: TGTGCCAGCAGCAAACCAGGGGACTACTATGGCTACACCTTC.

This clonotype was detected many times. This chain uses TRBV20-1 with TRBJ2-7, with TRBD2 matching 10 bases. CDR3 length: 14 amino acids. In germline, CDR1 is DFQATT, CDR2 SNEGSKA (reference sequence). The V and J ends lost 3 bases and 3 bases, in that order; junction bases with no gene match: 5. The CDR3 reads CSASLAGEVYEQYV. CDR3 DNA sequence: TGCAGTGCTAGCCTAGCGGGAGAGGTCTACGAGCAGTACGTC.

This sequence joins TRBV7-7 and TRBJ2-1; a possible D gene is TRBD2 (6 bases). V was trimmed by 5 bases and J by 4 bases, leaving 15 bases between them. The CDR3 loop spans 15 amino acids. CDR1 and CDR2 from the germline V gene are SSHAT and FNYEAQ (reference sequence). Here the CDR3 reads CASSPGTQSYNEQFF. CDR3 nucleotides: TGTGCCAGCAGCCCCGGGACTCAATCTTACAATGAGCAGTTCTTC.

This clonotype was counted ten times or more. This CDR3 reads CASSHPGQGAEAFF. In DNA form, the CDR3 reads TGTGCCAGCAGCCATCCGGGACAGGGGGCTGAAGCTTTCTTT. This chain connects TRBV4-2 to TRBJ1-1; 11 bases map to TRBD1. J lost 6 bases, V lost 3 bases, and 3 bases had no gene match. There are 14 residues in the CDR3. Germline V gene data show CDR1 as LGHNA and CDR2 as YNFKEQ.

This clonotype was picked up a small number of times. The chain has TRBV3-1 and TRBJ2-1, with 11 bases aligning to TRBD2. The CDR3 is made up of 21 amino acids. Trimming cost V 1 base and J 0 bases; bases outside gene matches: 14. The germline V gene has CDR1 LGHDT and CDR2 YNNKEL (reference sequence). The CDR3 DNA is TGTGCCAGCAGCCAAGGTAACGGTCTAGCGGGAGGAGGGAGCTCCTACAATGAGCAGTTCTTC. Residues: CASSQGNGLAGGGSSYNEQFF.

V and J are TRBV7-3 and TRBJ2-1; D is perhaps TRBD1 or TRBD2 (6 bases each). Germline V gene lookup returns CDR1 SGHTA and CDR2 FQGTGA. Trimming stripped 3 bases from V and 5 bases from J, with 14 bases between. This CDR3 is built from 15 residues. The CDR3 protein is CASSLNRAGNNEQFF. The CDR3 nucleotides are TGTGCCAGCAGCTTGAACAGGGCGGGAAACAATGAGCAGTTCTTC.

The table lists this clonotype with a few counts. V usage is TRBV29-1 and J usage is TRBJ2-1, with TRBD1 identical over 8 bases. With 4 bases clipped from V and 2 bases from J, the junction kept 4 bases outside the gene matches. CDR3 length: 14 amino acids. The germline CDR1 and CDR2 sequences are SQVTM and ANQGSEA. The CDR3 DNA is TGCAGCGTTGGAGCAGGGGGCGCCTACAATGAGCAGTTCTTC. Residues: CSVGAGGAYNEQFF.

The rearrangement links TRBV15 to TRBJ2-1; no clear D. Germline loops: CDR1 LNHNV, CDR2 YYDKDF (reference sequence). This CDR3 is 12 amino acids long. The V end lost 0 bases, the J end lost 6 bases, and 3 bases lay between the germline ends. The DNA for the CDR3 is TGTGCCACCAGCAGAGAATCCAATGAGCAGTTCTTC. Translating gives CATSRESNEQFF.

This clonotype was recorded a few times. The rearrangement joins TRBV28 to TRBJ2-7, with a tentative D call TRBD2 (7 bases). This CDR3 is built from 13 residues. Trimming cost V 10 bases and J 2 bases, with 15 bases left between them. The germline gives CDR1 MDHEN, CDR2 SYDVKM. CDR3 amino acids: CATMGGGTYEQYV. CDR3 bases: TGTGCCACCATGGGAGGGGGAACCTACGAGCAGTACGTC.

This clonotype was seen only a few times. The chain joins TRBV20-1 to TRBJ1-1, with D unresolved. The CDR3 contains 11 residues. Germline CDR1 reads DFQATT; CDR2 reads SNEGSKA (reference sequence). V lost 2 bases and J 1 base, leaving 2 bases between the germline ends. Written as DNA, the CDR3 is TGCAGTGCTAGACAGAACACTGAAGCTTTCTTT. Amino acid sequence: CSARQNTEAFF.

The sample holds many counts of this clonotype. V and J are TRBV5-1 and TRBJ2-1; D gene ambiguous. Trimming cost V 4 bases and J 9 bases, with 26 bases left between them. Germline-derived CDR1 and CDR2 are SGHRS and YFSETQ. The CDR3 totals 17 residues. CDR3 amino acids: CASSVGLGGEYISEQFF. The CDR3 nucleotides are TGCGCCAGCAGCGTTGGCCTAGGCGGAGAGTACATTAGTGAGCAGTTCTTC.

This chain links TRBV4-2 with TRBJ1-5; 12 nucleotides match TRBD1. The CDR3 extends over 17 amino acids. Germline CDR1 is LGHNA and CDR2 is YNFKEQ. Trimming cost V 2 bases and J 3 bases; bases outside gene matches: 5. This CDR3 reads CASSQTGTGGFNQPQHF. The DNA for the CDR3 is TGTGCCAGCAGCCAAACCGGGACAGGGGGCTTCAATCAGCCCCAGCATTTT.

The V and J genes are TRBV7-2 and TRBJ1-2; D uncertain. The ends were cut back, 1 base at V and 6 bases at J, with 9 bases in the middle. The CDR3 is made up of 13 amino acids. Looked up from germline, CDR1 is SGHTA and CDR2 is FQGNSA. This CDR3 is CASSLDSRDGYTF. The CDR3, as DNA: TGTGCCAGCAGCTTAGATTCACGGGATGGCTACACCTTC.

The chain links TRBV6-5 to TRBJ2-6; no clear D. Germline V gene sequence: CDR1 MNHEY, CDR2 SVGAGI. This CDR3 region has 13 residues. Between the trimmed V and J ends, which lost 4 bases and 4 bases, there was a span of 5 bases. CDR3 protein: CASSSAGANVLTF. CDR3 DNA sequence: TGTGCCAGCAGTTCCGCCGGGGCCAACGTCCTGACTTTC.

This clonotype was counted a few times. The V and J genes are TRBV12-3 or TRBV12-4 and TRBJ2-1, with TRBD1 identical over 8 bases. J gave up 5 bases and V 3 bases, and 15 bases lay outside the gene matches. The CDR3 covers 18 residues. The CDR3 is CASSFGRGRLYPDNEQFF. In nucleotides, the CDR3 is TGTGCCAGCAGTTTTGGCAGGGGGCGCCTATATCCCGACAATGAGCAGTTCTTC.

The genes are TRBV12-3 or TRBV12-4 and TRBJ2-3, with 9 bases fitting TRBD2. This CDR3 has 15 amino acids. Trimming cost V 6 bases and J 2 bases; bases outside gene matches: 6. The CDR3 DNA follows: TGTGCCAGCAGCCCGGGACTAGCCTACACAGATACGCAGTATTTT. Its protein is CASSPGLAYTDTQYF.

The chain combines TRBV5-5 with TRBJ1-6; maybe TRBD1 (5 bases). Looked up from germline, CDR1 is SGHKS and CDR2 is YYEKEE (reference sequence). V was pared by 0 bases and J by 10 bases, with 17 bases between. This CDR3 contains 16 residues. DNA for the CDR3: TGTGCCAGCAGCTTGGAAGGGGTGACAGCGACCTCACCCCTCCACTTT. Protein: CASSLEGVTATSPLHF. The variable domain in full, with the rest retrieved from reference TRBV5-5 and TRBJ1-6, is DAGVTQSPTHLIKTRGQQVTLRCSPISGHKSVSWYQQVLGQGPQFIFQYYEKEERGRGNFPDRFSARQFPNYSSELNVNALLLGDSALYLCASSLEGVTATSPLHFGNGTRLTVT.

This clonotype was seen more than once but under ten times. The genes are TRBV5-1 and TRBJ2-1; 9 nucleotides line up with TRBD2. CDR1 SGHRS and CDR2 YFSETQ come from the germline V gene. Losses at the gene ends were 0 bases for V and 2 bases for J; bases not matched to a gene: 3. This CDR3 has 16 amino acids. The CDR3 DNA is TGCGCCAGCAGCTTGGCGGGCGGGGGGGCCTACAATGAGCAGTTCTTC. Its protein product is CASSLAGGGAYNEQFF.

This clonotype has just a few counts. The chain combines TRBV5-1 with TRBJ2-2; D not resolved. The CDR3 is 13 amino acids. The germline V gene has CDR1 SGHRS and CDR2 YFSETQ. V dropped 0 bases and J dropped 7 bases, with 7 bases sitting between them. This CDR3 is CASSLESSGELFF. The CDR3 region has the DNA TGCGCCAGCAGCTTGGAGAGTAGCGGGGAGCTGTTTTTT.

This clonotype has only a few counts. The J gene is TRBJ1-3, the V gene TRBV11-2; 7 positions match TRBD1. The CDR3 is 19 amino acids. V shed 2 bases, J shed 0 bases, and the junction held 13 bases outside the gene matches. Germline loops: CDR1 SGHAT, CDR2 FQNNGV. The CDR3 DNA reads as TGTGCCAGCAGCTTAAGAGCCAGGGGGACTACCCTCTCTGGAAACACCATATATTTT. Its translation is CASSLRARGTTLSGNTIYF.

This clonotype has more than one count but fewer than ten. J is TRBJ2-1 and V is TRBV25-1; D perhaps matches TRBD1 (6 bases). Trimming pared 6 bases from V and 0 bases from J, leaving 15 bases between. The CDR3 has 16 amino acids. The germline gives CDR1 MGHDK, CDR2 SYGVNS. CDR3 coding DNA: TGTGCCAGCAGCCGGACAGCGGAAAGCTCCTACAATGAGCAGTTCTTC. As protein: CASSRTAESSYNEQFF.

This clonotype was seen a handful of times. The chain recombines TRBV6-1 with TRBJ2-7, with D unresolved. V lost 0 bases and J lost 7, with 4 bases in between. Looked up from germline, CDR1 is MNHNS and CDR2 is SASEGT. CDR3 length: 11 amino acids. The CDR3 protein is CASSEAREQYV. CDR3 DNA sequence: TGTGCCAGCAGTGAAGCGCGGGAGCAGTACGTC.

The V gene is TRBV11-2, the J gene TRBJ1-1, with D unresolved. CDR3 length: 13 amino acids. Trimming left V 1 base short and J 7 bases short, with 10 bases between. In germline, CDR1 is SGHAT, CDR2 FQNNGV. DNA of the CDR3: TGTGCCAGCAGCTTAGGGCAGTCATATGAAGCTTTCTTT. Amino acid sequence: CASSLGQSYEAFF.

The sample holds a few counts of this clonotype. The chain employs TRBV6-5 and TRBJ1-4; perhaps TRBD1 as D (6 bases). The ends were cut back, 1 base at V and 4 bases at J, with 10 bases in the middle. The length of the CDR3 is 15 residues. CDR1 is MNHEY, CDR2 SVGAGI, per germline. The CDR3: CASSYYTGSNEKLFF. DNA for the CDR3: TGTGCCAGCAGTTACTATACAGGGAGTAATGAAAAACTGTTTTTT.

Regarding this clonotype: A single base separates this from a much larger clone, so it may be a read error. The chain links TRBV15 to TRBJ2-3; D is unresolved. The CDR3 has 12 amino acids. The V and J ends lost 0 bases and 6 bases respectively, with 4 bases between them. Germline V lookup: CDR1 LNHNV, CDR2 YYDKDF (reference sequence). The CDR3 loop reads CATSRDGDTQYF. The CDR3 bases are TGTGCCACCAGCAGAGATGGGGATACGCAGTATTTT.

This sequence joins TRBV6-5 and TRBJ1-5; D gene unclear. The CDR3 consists of 14 residues. Germline lookup yields CDR1 MNHEY and CDR2 SVGAGI. V shed 4 bases and J shed 2 bases, with 9 bases lying between them. CDR3 coding DNA: TGTGCCAGCAGTTTCAATTTCGGCAATCAGCCCCAGCATTTT. This gives the protein CASSFNFGNQPQHF.

This clonotype was counted many times. The V and J genes are TRBV20-1 and TRBJ2-3; 10 positions agree with TRBD2. J gave up 0 bases and V 6 bases, and 3 bases lay outside the gene matches. CDR1 DFQATT and CDR2 SNEGSKA come from the germline V gene (reference sequence). CDR3 length: 14 amino acids. CDR3 sequence: CSAATSGSTDTQYF. In DNA form, the CDR3 reads TGCAGTGCCGCGACTAGCGGGAGCACAGATACGCAGTATTTT.

This chain joins TRBV20-1 and TRBJ2-1; 8 bases are shared with TRBD1. CDR3 size: 14 residues. Germline values: CDR1 DFQATT, CDR2 SNEGSKA (reference sequence). V lost 6 bases, J lost 8 bases, and 12 bases stayed unmatched. CDR3 residues: CSAEDWAGGDEQFF. The CDR3, as DNA: TGCAGTGCAGAAGACTGGGCAGGGGGCGATGAGCAGTTCTTC.

At least ten counts were recorded for this clonotype. This chain joins TRBV5-1 and TRBJ2-5, with no clear D. The germline gives CDR1 SGHRS, CDR2 YFSETQ. This CDR3 spans 12 amino acids. The ends were cut back, 5 bases at V and 5 bases at J, with 10 bases in the middle. CDR3 nucleotide sequence: TGCGCCAGCAGTGATCCCGGGGAGACCCAGTACTTC. It is translated as CASSDPGETQYF. Drawing the rest from reference TRBV5-1 and TRBJ2-5, the complete variable domain is KAGVTQTPRYLIKTRGQQVTLSCSPISGHRSVSWYQQTPGQGLQFLFEYFSETQRNKGNFPGRFSGRQFSNSRSEMNVSTLELGDSALYLCASSDPGETQYFGPGTRLLVL.

This clonotype turned up a few times. V gene TRBV4-1 combines with J gene TRBJ1-4; 7 bases fit TRBD1. CDR1 is MGHRA and CDR2 is YSYEKL in the germline V gene. The V segment lost 4 bases and the J segment 2 bases; nucleotides outside the gene matches: 10. This CDR3 is 17 amino acids long. The CDR3 reads CASSRMSSRGTNEKLFF. CDR3 sequence (DNA): TGCGCCAGCAGCCGAATGTCCAGCAGGGGGACTAATGAAAAACTGTTTTTT.

This chain connects TRBV11-1 to TRBJ2-1; TRBD2 aligns across 11 bases. The CDR3 sequence is 16 residues long. With V trimmed by 6 bases and J by 9 bases, 13 bases remained unmatched. Germline CDR1 and CDR2: SGHAT and FQDESV (reference sequence). CDR3 coding DNA: TGTGCCAGCAGTCCGTCAGGGACTAGCGGATGGGGTGAGCAGTTCTTC. This encodes CASSPSGTSGWGEQFF.